The 15 T cell receptor beta chains below come from one sample, sequenced in a study of CD8+CD57+ T cells in acquired aplastic anemia. Genomic DNA, the template, was used for profiling of the TCR beta VDJ and CDR3. TCRdb reprocessed the reads via MiXCR and lists one record per CDR3 protein. The sample consists of about 270,000 distinct CDR3 sequences, 45% to 65% of them appearing once. The sequencing sample was made of sorted CD4+, CD8+, or CD8+CD57+ T cells (not recorded which) from PBMCs. Receptors originate from a human donor with severe aplastic anemia or a healthy control (not recorded which).

For this clonotype: A much bigger clone sits one base away, suggesting this may be a read error. The rearrangement uses TRBV18 and TRBJ2-7; TRBD1 matches at 8 bases. Germline V gene sequence: CDR1 KGHSH, CDR2 LQKENI. This CDR3 has 15 residues. Unmatched junction bases numbered 4, after V lost 1 base and J lost 2 bases. The CDR3 coding sequence is TGTGCCAGCTCACCACAAGGACAGGGAGCCTACGAGCAGTACTTC. It is translated as CASSPQGQGAYEQYF.

This clonotype showed up just a few times. This chain uses TRBV7-6 with TRBJ2-7; the match to TRBD2 covers 9 bases. CDR1 is SGHVS and CDR2 is FNYEAQ in the germline V gene. Unmatched junction bases numbered 7, after V lost 5 bases and J lost 5 bases. CDR3 size: 14 residues. CDR3 DNA sequence: TGTGCCAGCAGCCCCGGGACTAGCTTCAACGAGCAGTACTTC. Its protein is CASSPGTSFNEQYF.

The V call is TRBV20-1, the J call TRBJ2-7, with 7 positions matching TRBD2. CDR1 and CDR2 from the germline V gene are DFQATT and SNEGSKA (reference sequence). The CDR3 runs to 15 residues. V dropped 0 bases and J dropped 2; count of bases not matched to a gene: 7. The CDR3 here is CSARDGGRAPYEQYF. CDR3 nucleotides: TGCAGTGCTAGAGATGGCGGGAGAGCTCCCTACGAGCAGTACTTC.

The CDR3 DNA follows: TGTGCCAGCAGCCCCCGACCCGGCGGGGGGGCTGTCGACTCTAGCACAGATACGCAGTATTTT. Encoded protein: CASSPRPGGGAVDSSTDTQYF. J is TRBJ2-3 and V is TRBV9; 9 bases fit TRBD2. Germline CDR1 and CDR2: SGDLS and YYNGEE. V was clipped by 4 bases and J by 0 bases; unmatched bases: 21. This CDR3 has 21 residues.

This clonotype was detected ten times or more. Here the CDR3 reads CASSSGGWGGDLYEQYF. The CDR3 nucleotides are TGTGCCAGCAGCTCGGGTGGATGGGGGGGGGATCTCTACGAGCAGTACTTC. The V call is TRBV7-2, the J call TRBJ2-7; 7 bases match TRBD2. The CDR3 is 17 residues long. Germline V gene sequence: CDR1 SGHTA, CDR2 FQGNSA. The V and J ends lost 4 bases and 3 bases, in that order; junction bases with no gene match: 15.

This rearrangement joins TRBV11-2 to TRBJ1-6; TRBD1 aligns across 8 bases. The CDR3 length is 15 residues. Germline CDR1 and CDR2: SGHAT and FQNNGV. V lost 4 bases to trimming and J lost 8 bases; unmatched junction nucleotides: 7. The CDR3 bases are TGTGCCAGCAGCTACCGGTCGACAGGGGATTCACCCCTCCACTTT. As protein: CASSYRSTGDSPLHF.

The chain carries TRBV13 and TRBJ1-1; possible D gene TRBD1, 6 bases. CDR1 is PRHDT and CDR2 is FYEKMQ in the germline V gene (reference sequence). The CDR3 runs 14 residues. V lost 7 bases to trimming and J lost 1 base, with 13 bases between them. The CDR3 DNA sequence: TGTGCCAGCAATCGAGGCAGGGGGAACACTGAAGCTTTCTTT. This codes for CASNRGRGNTEAFF.

This clonotype was counted at least ten times. The chain joins TRBV7-3 to TRBJ1-1, with D unclear. Germline-derived CDR1 and CDR2 are SGHTA and FQGTGA. CDR3 size: 13 residues. Between the trimmed V and J ends, which lost 3 bases and 0 bases, there was a span of 5 bases. CDR3 in DNA: TGTGCCAGCAGCTTTAGAGTGAACACTGAAGCTTTCTTT. Protein: CASSFRVNTEAFF.

The V and J genes are TRBV7-3 and TRBJ2-3; 12 nucleotides line up with TRBD2. CDR1 is SGHTA, CDR2 FQGTGA, per germline. Unmatched junction bases numbered 5, after V lost 4 bases and J lost 3 bases. This CDR3 spans 16 amino acids. Written as DNA, the CDR3 is TGTGCCAGCAGCTCGACTAGCGGGAGAGGAACAGATACGCAGTATTTT. It yields the protein CASSSTSGRGTDTQYF.

This chain connects TRBV6-5 to TRBJ1-1; D perhaps matches TRBD1 (5 bases). V lost 2 bases to trimming and J lost 1 base, with 11 bases between them. Germline assignment: CDR1 MNHEY and CDR2 SVGAGI. The CDR3 spans 15 residues. The CDR3 DNA follows: TGTGCCAGCAGTTACCCCAGGGCTGAGAACACTGAAGCTTTCTTT. Translating gives CASSYPRAENTEAFF.

The chain recombines TRBV7-9 with TRBJ1-2; no clear D. Germline V gives CDR1 SEHNR, CDR2 FQNEAQ (reference sequence). This CDR3 has 12 amino acids. V was cut by 1 base and J by 8 bases, with 8 bases left in between. CDR3 residues: CASSLGRSGYTF. CDR3 DNA sequence: TGTGCCAGCAGCTTAGGACGCTCGGGCTACACCTTC. Variable domain in full (rest from reference TRBV7-9 and TRBJ1-2): DTGVSQNPRHKITKRGQNVTFRCDPISEHNRLYWYRQTLGQGPEFLTYFQNEAQLEKSRLLSDRFSAERPKGSFSTLEIQRTEQGDSAMYLCASSLGRSGYTFGSGTRLTVV.

The chain links TRBV9 to TRBJ2-2; D gene ambiguous. Germline lookup yields CDR1 SGDLS and CDR2 YYNGEE. Trimming removed 4 bases from V and 7 bases from J, with 14 bases in between. This CDR3 region has 14 residues. The DNA of the CDR3 is TGTGCCAGCAGCCCTAGATGGGCTAGCGGGGAGCTGTTTTTT. Translated, it gives CASSPRWASGELFF.

At least ten counts were recorded for this clonotype. The chain uses TRBV5-1 and TRBJ1-3, with D hard to call. Looked up from germline, CDR1 is SGHRS and CDR2 is YFSETQ. This CDR3 is built from 16 residues. Between the trimmed V and J ends, which lost 0 bases and 0 bases, there was a span of 10 bases. In nucleotides, the CDR3 is TGCGCCAGCAGCTTGGAAGGCCCGTTCTCTGGAAACACCATATATTTT. Protein product: CASSLEGPFSGNTIYF.

The CDR3 DNA reads TGCAGTGCTAGGTGGGGTGTGAGGACAGATACGCAGTATTTT. As protein: CSARWGVRTDTQYF. The chain has TRBV20-1 and TRBJ2-3; D gene uncertain. CDR1 is DFQATT, CDR2 SNEGSKA, per germline (reference sequence). This CDR3 comprises 14 residues. V was shortened by 3 bases and J by 3 bases, with 13 bases between the two germline ends.

This clonotype was seen at least ten times. V gene TRBV5-1 combines with J gene TRBJ1-3; a possible D gene is TRBD1 (6 bases). Germline V CDR1 and CDR2: SGHRS, YFSETQ. The CDR3 is 16 amino acids. V lost 4 bases and J 0 bases, leaving 14 bases between the germline ends. CDR3 in amino acids: CASSHQDRSSGNTIYF. The CDR3, as DNA: TGCGCCAGCAGCCACCAAGACAGGTCCTCTGGAAACACCATATATTTT. The complete variable domain, with remaining parts taken from reference TRBV5-1 and TRBJ1-3, reads KAGVTQTPRYLIKTRGQQVTLSCSPISGHRSVSWYQQTPGQGLQFLFEYFSETQRNKGNFPGRFSGRQFSNSRSEMNVSTLELGDSALYLCASSHQDRSSGNTIYFGEGSWLTVV.